The clone carrying this T cell receptor (beta chain) was found a few times. This CDR3 is built from 14 residues. The germline V and J ends were trimmed by 1 base and 4 bases, with 10 bases remaining between them. Germline CDR1 reads SEHNR; CDR2 reads FQNEAQ (reference sequence). Authors' processing steps: The assay estimated nucleated cells by amplifying reference gene primers. Libraries were prepared by immunoSEQ multiplex PCR; TCRdb keeps only in-frame clonotypes and omits some of them. Clone size and V and J calls were adopted from that table, with D and trimming inferred from the DNA. This sample carries about 220,000 clones, approximately 82% of them seen once, and the ten largest clones take around 3.3%. This specimen belongs to a study of blood T cell repertoires in COVID-19. Study-wide context: Samples came from the United States, Italy and Spain, spanning acute and convalescent COVID-19. PBMCs, B-cell-depleted T cells, or T cells were the source of the cDNA or gDNA that made up the material.

The chain combines TRBV7-9 with TRBJ1-1; maybe TRBD1 (5 bases). Sequencing input: peripheral blood. This TCR was sampled from a woman older than 75 with acute or convalescent COVID-19. The CDR3 DNA follows: TGTGCCAGCAGCTTAGGGGGGGAGGCCACTGAAGCTTTCTTT. Protein product: CASSLGGEATEAFF.